These 17 T cell receptor beta chains came from one sample sequenced in a study of OX40 agonist ivuxolimab in advanced cancers. Using immunoSEQ multiplex PCR, the repertoire was profiled, and TCRdb retains in-frame clones only, with some absent. The sample contains about 55,000 clones, around 80% of which appear only once. Material: CD4+ or CD8+ T cells sorted from blood, obtained in a trial of the OX40 agonist ivuxolimab. These receptors all stem from an adult with an advanced solid tumor such as melanoma, head and neck, liver or kidney cancer.

This clone was seen a single time. The rearrangement uses TRBV6-5 and TRBJ2-1; 8 nucleotides agree with TRBD2. V lost 6 bases and J lost 2; bases outside the gene matches: 6. Germline V gene sequence: CDR1 MNHEY, CDR2 SVGAGI. The CDR3 sequence is 15 residues long. This chain's CDR3 is CASSVVAGPYNEQFF. Here the CDR3 DNA reads TGTGCCAGCAGCGTTGTAGCGGGGCCCTACAATGAGCAGTTCTTC.

On this clone: An end of the junction does not agree with germline; a read error may underlie this. The genes are TRBV19 and TRBJ1-1; 7 bases fit TRBD1. There are 16 residues in the CDR3. CDR1 and CDR2 from the germline V gene are LNHDA and SQIVND (reference sequence). The chain's CDR3 is CASRSAMGAGGSSARF. CDR3 sequence (DNA): TGTGCCAGTAGGTCCGCTATGGGGGCAGGGGGTTCATCTGCGCGATTT.

The J gene is TRBJ1-3, the V gene TRBV6-5; possible D gene TRBD1, 6 bases. The germline V gene encodes CDR1 MNHEY and CDR2 SVGAGI. The V gene lost 3 bases and the J gene lost 0 bases, with 12 bases spanning the gap. The CDR3 spans 16 residues. The CDR3 region has the DNA TGTGCCAGCAGTTATGGGCCGGGACACTCTGGAAACACCATATATTTT. The encoded protein is CASSYGPGHSGNTIYF.

This rearrangement joins TRBV5-1 to TRBJ1-1; D call uncertain. V lost 0 bases and J lost 1, with 4 bases in between. The V gene's germline CDR1 is SGHRS and CDR2 YFSETQ. The CDR3 has 13 amino acids. The chain's CDR3 is CASSLDPNTEAFF. CDR3 nucleotides: TGCGCCAGCAGCTTGGACCCGAACACTGAAGCTTTCTTT.

The rearrangement joins TRBV15 to TRBJ1-2, with TRBD1 matching 11 bases. Germline CDR1 reads LNHNV; CDR2 reads YYDKDF (reference sequence). Trimming took 0 bases from V and 6 from J; bases not matched to a gene: 9. The CDR3 is 17 residues long. The CDR3 is CATSREVLWTGGNGYTF. CDR3 bases: TGTGCCACCAGCAGAGAAGTCCTGTGGACAGGGGGCAATGGCTACACCTTC.

The rearrangement links TRBV18 to TRBJ1-1; 7 bases line up with TRBD1. Germline values: CDR1 KGHSH, CDR2 LQKENI. The CDR3 consists of 16 residues. Trimming took 4 bases from V and 0 from J; bases not matched to a gene: 8. Here the CDR3 DNA reads TGTGCCAGCTCACAAACACAGGGGCCGATGAACACTGAAGCTTTCTTT. Encoded protein: CASSQTQGPMNTEAFF.

The rearrangement joins TRBV7-2 to TRBJ1-5; perhaps TRBD1 as D (5 bases). V was pared by 5 bases and J by 2 bases, with 10 bases between. CDR3 length: 14 amino acids. CDR1 SGHTA and CDR2 FQGNSA come from the germline V gene. The CDR3 sequence is CASSTDSRNQPQHF. CDR3 nucleotides: TGTGCCAGCAGCACAGACAGCCGCAATCAGCCCCAGCATTTT. Complete variable domain (other parts from reference TRBV7-2 and TRBJ1-5): GAGVSQSPSNKVTEKGKDVELRCDPISGHTALYWYRQSLGQGLEFLIYFQGNSAPDKSGLPSDRFSAERTGGSVSTLTIQRTQQEDSAVYLCASSTDSRNQPQHFGDGTRLSIL.

The CDR3 DNA reads TGTGCCAGCAGTCATCGAACAGTTTACACTGAAGCTTTCTTT. As protein: CASSHRTVYTEAFF. The chain employs TRBV6-5 and TRBJ1-1; D ambiguous. CDR3 length: 14 amino acids. Germline CDR1 reads MNHEY; CDR2 reads SVGAGI. V was cut by 5 bases and J by 3 bases, with 13 bases left in between.

The V gene is TRBV2, the J gene TRBJ2-7; D perhaps matches TRBD1 (5 bases). Germline V gene data show CDR1 as SNHLY and CDR2 as FYNNEI. Trimming removed 7 bases from V and 0 bases from J, with 16 bases in between. CDR3 length: 15 amino acids. CDR3: CASIKRLTASYEQYF. CDR3 nucleotide sequence: TGTGCCAGCATTAAAAGACTGACAGCCTCCTACGAGCAGTACTTC.

This clone came up once. The rearrangement joins TRBV6-5 to TRBJ2-1; D is uncertain. This CDR3 has 13 residues. Germline V gene data show CDR1 as MNHEY and CDR2 as SVGAGI. The V end was cut by 4 bases, the J end by 1 base, with 5 bases between. CDR3 region: CASSSESYNEQFF. Here the CDR3 DNA reads TGTGCCAGCAGTTCCGAATCCTACAATGAGCAGTTCTTC.

This clone was seen a handful of times. The rearrangement joins TRBV5-1 to TRBJ1-6; D may be TRBD1 (5 bases). V lost 3 bases and J lost 8, with 18 bases in between. The CDR3 sequence is 16 residues long. The V gene's germline CDR1 is SGHRS and CDR2 YFSETQ. CDR3 sequence (DNA): TGCGCCAGCAGCTGGGCTCCGGGACTGCCTGATTCACCCCTCCACTTT. As protein: CASSWAPGLPDSPLHF.

The chain combines TRBV19 with TRBJ2-3, with 7 bases lining up with TRBD1. The germline gives CDR1 LNHDA, CDR2 SQIVND (reference sequence). Trimming removed 2 bases from V and 5 bases from J; junction bases left unmatched: 7. The CDR3 consists of 15 residues. CDR3 sequence reads: CASSISGTELDTQYF. DNA of the CDR3: TGTGCCAGTAGTATATCCGGGACAGAATTAGATACGCAGTATTTT.

The chain has TRBV15 and TRBJ1-5; 10 bases are shared with TRBD1. The CDR3 contains 14 residues. Germline CDR1 reads LNHNV; CDR2 reads YYDKDF (reference sequence). V lost 3 bases, J lost 9 bases, and 5 bases stayed unmatched. CDR3 protein: CATSSDRGLPPQHF. The CDR3 bases are TGTGCCACCAGCAGTGACAGGGGGCTCCCGCCCCAGCATTTT. Together with reference TRBV15 and TRBJ1-5, the CDR3 gives the full variable domain: DAMVIQNPRYQVTQFGKPVTLSCSQTLNHNVMYWYQQKSSQAPKLLFHYYDKDFNNEADTPDNFQSRRPNTSFCFLDIRSPGLGDTAMYLCATSSDRGLPPQHFGDGTRLSIL.

The CDR3 region has the DNA TGTGCCAGTACCAACGTTGGGGTATGGGGCACAGATACGCAGTATTTT. It yields the protein CASTNVGVWGTDTQYF. V gene TRBV19 combines with J gene TRBJ2-3; D gene ambiguous. CDR1 and CDR2 (germline): LNHDA, SQIVND (reference sequence). The V and J ends lost 7 bases and 1 base respectively, with 18 bases between them. This CDR3 spans 16 amino acids.

The gene calls are TRBV19 and TRBJ2-6, with 7 bases matching TRBD2. The CDR3 has 16 residues. V was clipped by 3 bases and J by 0 bases; unmatched bases: 2. CDR1 LNHDA and CDR2 SQIVND come from the germline V gene (reference sequence). The CDR3: CASSIGRSSGANVLTF. CDR3 in DNA: TGTGCCAGTAGTATCGGGAGGAGCTCTGGGGCCAACGTCCTGACTTTC.

This clone showed up just a few times. This chain uses TRBV5-1 with TRBJ2-2, with D hard to call. The CDR3 length is 12 residues. V was cut by 7 bases and J by 6 bases, with 10 bases left in between. Germline V gives CDR1 SGHRS, CDR2 YFSETQ. For the CDR3, the DNA is TGCGCCAGCGCCGAACCCCCCGGGGAGCTGTTTTTT. This sequence encodes CASAEPPGELFF.

This clone is a singleton in its sample. This chain joins TRBV27 and TRBJ2-7, with TRBD1 identical over 10 bases. The germline V gene encodes CDR1 MNHEY and CDR2 SMNVEV (reference sequence). This CDR3 has 15 amino acids. The trim removed 5 bases at V and 1 base at J, leaving 5 bases unmatched. The CDR3: CASSADRGPSYEQYF. The CDR3 nucleotides are TGTGCCAGCAGTGCTGACAGGGGGCCTTCCTACGAGCAGTACTTC.